This TCR beta chain was retrieved from a study of blood T cell repertoires in COVID-19. Study details: The samples span acute and convalescent COVID-19 from the United States, Italy and Spain. PBMCs, B-cell-depleted T cells, or T cells provided the cDNA or gDNA that made up the material.

CDR3 size: 15 residues. Germline CDR1 and CDR2: MNHEY and SMNVEV (reference sequence). V was pared by 5 bases and J by 7 bases, with 9 bases of the junction left unmatched. Only in-frame clones appear in the TCRdb table, and some are missing; sequencing was by immunoSEQ multiplex PCR. The sample includes approximately 220,000 clones, about 85% of them seen just once. The chain couples TRBV27 to TRBJ1-4, with 8 bases matching TRBD1. Material for sequencing was peripheral blood. The sequence was obtained from a man in his fifties or sixties who had recovered from COVID-19. CDR3: CASSPRTGTSEKLFF. CDR3 nucleotides: TGTGCCAGCAGTCCTCGGACAGGGACAAGTGAAAAACTGTTTTTT.